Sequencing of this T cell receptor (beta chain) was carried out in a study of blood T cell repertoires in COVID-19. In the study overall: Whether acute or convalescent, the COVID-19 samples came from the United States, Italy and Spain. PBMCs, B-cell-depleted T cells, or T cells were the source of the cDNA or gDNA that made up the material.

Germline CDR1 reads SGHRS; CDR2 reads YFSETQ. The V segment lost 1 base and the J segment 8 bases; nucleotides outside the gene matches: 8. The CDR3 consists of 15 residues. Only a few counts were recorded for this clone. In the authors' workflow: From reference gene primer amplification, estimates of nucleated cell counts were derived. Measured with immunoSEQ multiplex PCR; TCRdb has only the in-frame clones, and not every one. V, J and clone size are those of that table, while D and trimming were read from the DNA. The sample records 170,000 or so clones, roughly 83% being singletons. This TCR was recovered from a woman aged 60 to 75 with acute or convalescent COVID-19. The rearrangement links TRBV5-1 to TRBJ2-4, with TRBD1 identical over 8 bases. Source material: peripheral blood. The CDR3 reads CASSLRTGLTDIQYF. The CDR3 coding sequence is TGCGCCAGCAGCTTGAGGACAGGGCTGACGGACATTCAGTACTTC.